This T cell receptor beta chain was sequenced for a study of T cells in Graves' hyperthyroidism and ophthalmopathy. From RNA transcripts, TCR beta CDR3 regions were amplified. An initial round of RT-PCR targeting the TCR CDR3 relied on the HTBI primer set. TCRdb reprocessed the multiplex PCR reads with MiXCR, giving one entry per CDR3 protein. The sample lists more than 550,000 distinct CDR3 sequences, roughly 17% occurring once. The study excluded patients with uncontrolled infection, other autoimmune disease, pregnancy or lactation. The germline V gene has CDR1 SEHNR and CDR2 FQNEAQ (reference sequence). The V gene lost 1 base and the J gene lost 4 bases, with 10 bases spanning the gap. The CDR3 runs 15 residues.

Sequenced sample: blood. This chain links TRBV7-9 with TRBJ1-4; D ambiguous. The sequence was collected from a man aged 45-65 years with Graves' hyperthyroidism. The CDR3 here is CASSLGAGNNEKLFF. CDR3 in DNA: TGTGCCAGCAGCTTAGGTGCCGGAAATAATGAAAAACTGTTTTTT.